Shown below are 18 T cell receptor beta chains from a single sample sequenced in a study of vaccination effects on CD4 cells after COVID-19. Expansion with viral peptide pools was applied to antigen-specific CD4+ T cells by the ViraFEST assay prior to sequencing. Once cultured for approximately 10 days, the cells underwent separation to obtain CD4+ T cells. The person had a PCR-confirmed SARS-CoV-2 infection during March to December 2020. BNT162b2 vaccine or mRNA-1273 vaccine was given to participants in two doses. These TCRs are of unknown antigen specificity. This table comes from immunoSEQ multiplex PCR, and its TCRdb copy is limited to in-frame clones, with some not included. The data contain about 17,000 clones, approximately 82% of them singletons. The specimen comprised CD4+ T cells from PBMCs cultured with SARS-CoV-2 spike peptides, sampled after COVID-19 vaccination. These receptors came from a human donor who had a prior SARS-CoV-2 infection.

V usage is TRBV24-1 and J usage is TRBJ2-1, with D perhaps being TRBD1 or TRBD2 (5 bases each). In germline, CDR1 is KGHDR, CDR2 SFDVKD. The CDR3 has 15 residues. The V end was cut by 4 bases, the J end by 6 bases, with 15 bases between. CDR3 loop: CATSEPGSLGNEQFF. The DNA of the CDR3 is TGTGCCACCAGTGAACCAGGGAGCTTGGGCAATGAGCAGTTCTTC.

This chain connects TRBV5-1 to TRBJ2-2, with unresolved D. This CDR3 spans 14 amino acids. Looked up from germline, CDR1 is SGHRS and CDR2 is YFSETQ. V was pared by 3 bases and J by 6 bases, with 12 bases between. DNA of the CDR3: TGCGCCAGCAGCTCCTACCGGCCATCCGGGGAGCTGTTTTTT. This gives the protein CASSSYRPSGELFF.

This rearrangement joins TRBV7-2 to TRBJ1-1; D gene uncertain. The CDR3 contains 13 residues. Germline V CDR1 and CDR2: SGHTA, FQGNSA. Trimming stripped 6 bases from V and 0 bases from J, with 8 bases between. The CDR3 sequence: CASRKRMNTEAFF. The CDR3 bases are TGTGCCAGCAGGAAACGAATGAACACTGAAGCTTTCTTT.

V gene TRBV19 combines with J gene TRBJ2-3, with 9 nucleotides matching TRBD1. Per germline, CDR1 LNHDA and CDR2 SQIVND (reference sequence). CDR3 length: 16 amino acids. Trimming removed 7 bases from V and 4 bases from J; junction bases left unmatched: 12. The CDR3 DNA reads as TGTGCCAGTACAACAGGAGGGACAGGGAGGCCAGATACGCAGTATTTT. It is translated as CASTTGGTGRPDTQYF.

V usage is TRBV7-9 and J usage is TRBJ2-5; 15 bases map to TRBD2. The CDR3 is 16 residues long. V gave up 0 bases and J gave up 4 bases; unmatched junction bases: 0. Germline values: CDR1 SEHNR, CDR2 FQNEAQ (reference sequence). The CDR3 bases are TGTGCCAGCAGCTTAGCGGGACTAGCGGGAGGAGAGACCCAGTACTTC. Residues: CASSLAGLAGGETQYF.

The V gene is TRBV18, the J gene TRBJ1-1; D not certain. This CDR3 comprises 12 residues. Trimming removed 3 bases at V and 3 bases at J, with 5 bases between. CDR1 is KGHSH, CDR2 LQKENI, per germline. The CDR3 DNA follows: TGTGCCAGCTCACCCACGGACACTGAAGCTTTCTTT. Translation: CASSPTDTEAFF.

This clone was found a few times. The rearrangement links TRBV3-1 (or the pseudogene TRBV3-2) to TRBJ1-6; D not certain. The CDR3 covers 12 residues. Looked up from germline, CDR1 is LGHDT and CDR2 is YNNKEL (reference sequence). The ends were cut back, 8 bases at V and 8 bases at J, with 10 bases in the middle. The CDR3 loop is CASQQSYSPLHF. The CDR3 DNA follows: TGTGCCAGCCAACAGTCTTATTCACCCCTCCACTTT.

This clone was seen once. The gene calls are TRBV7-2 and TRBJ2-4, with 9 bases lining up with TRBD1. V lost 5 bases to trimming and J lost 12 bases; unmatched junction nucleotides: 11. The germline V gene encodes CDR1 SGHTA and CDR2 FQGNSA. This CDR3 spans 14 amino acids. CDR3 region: CASSAYGTGSNQYF. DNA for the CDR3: TGTGCCAGCAGCGCCTACGGGACAGGGAGTAATCAGTACTTC.

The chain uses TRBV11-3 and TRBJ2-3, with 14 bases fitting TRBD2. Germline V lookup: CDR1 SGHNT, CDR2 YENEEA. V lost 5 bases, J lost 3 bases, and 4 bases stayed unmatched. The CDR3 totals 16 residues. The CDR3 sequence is CASSPGLAGETDTQYF. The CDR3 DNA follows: TGTGCCAGCAGCCCGGGACTAGCGGGGGAGACAGATACGCAGTATTTT.

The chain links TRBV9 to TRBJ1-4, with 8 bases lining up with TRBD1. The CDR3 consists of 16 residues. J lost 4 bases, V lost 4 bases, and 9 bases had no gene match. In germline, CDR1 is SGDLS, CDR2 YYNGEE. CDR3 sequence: CASSINPGGSNEKLFF. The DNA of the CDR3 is TGTGCCAGCAGCATAAACCCAGGGGGCAGTAATGAAAAACTGTTTTTT.

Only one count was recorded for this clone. The chain's CDR3 is CATSREGLRGDEQFF. CDR3 sequence (DNA): TGTGCCACCAGCAGAGAGGGTCTCAGGGGCGATGAGCAGTTCTTC. The rearrangement uses TRBV15 and TRBJ2-1; maybe TRBD1 (6 bases). This CDR3 has 15 amino acids. The V and J ends lost 0 bases and 8 bases respectively, with 14 bases between them. Germline CDR1 is LNHNV and CDR2 is YYDKDF (reference sequence).

CDR3 sequence reads: CASSLGVGYGYTF. As DNA, the CDR3 is TGTGCCAGCAGTTTGGGGGTGGGCTATGGCTACACCTTC. The rearrangement uses TRBV12-3 or TRBV12-4 and TRBJ1-2; TRBD1 is a possible D gene (5 bases). V was shortened by 3 bases and J by 4 bases, with 9 bases between the two germline ends. The CDR3 length is 13 residues.

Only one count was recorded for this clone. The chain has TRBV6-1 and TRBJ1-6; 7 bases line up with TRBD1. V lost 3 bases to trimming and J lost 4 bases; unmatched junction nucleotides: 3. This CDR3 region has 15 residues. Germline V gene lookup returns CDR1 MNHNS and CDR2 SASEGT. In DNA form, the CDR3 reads TGTGCCAGCAGTGAGTTGGGACAGTATAATTCACCCCTCCACTTT. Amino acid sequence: CASSELGQYNSPLHF.

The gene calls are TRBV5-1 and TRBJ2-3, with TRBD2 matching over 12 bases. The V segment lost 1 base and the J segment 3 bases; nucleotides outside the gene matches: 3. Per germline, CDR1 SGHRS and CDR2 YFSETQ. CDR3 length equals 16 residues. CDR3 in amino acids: CASSLTSGGSTDTQYF. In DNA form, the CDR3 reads TGCGCCAGCAGCTTGACTAGCGGGGGGTCGACAGATACGCAGTATTTT.

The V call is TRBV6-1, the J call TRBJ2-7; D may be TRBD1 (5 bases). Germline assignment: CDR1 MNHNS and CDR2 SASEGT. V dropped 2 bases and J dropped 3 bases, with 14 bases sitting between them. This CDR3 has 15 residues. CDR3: CASSERGSRFYEQYF. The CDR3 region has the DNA TGTGCCAGCAGTGAAAGGGGATCGCGATTCTACGAGCAGTACTTC.

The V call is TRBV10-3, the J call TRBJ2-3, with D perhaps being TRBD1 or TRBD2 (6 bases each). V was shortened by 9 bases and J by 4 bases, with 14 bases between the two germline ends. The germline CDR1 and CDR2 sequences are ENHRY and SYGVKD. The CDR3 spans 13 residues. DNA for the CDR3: TGTGCCATTTTAGGGGGGAGCGCAGATACGCAGTATTTT. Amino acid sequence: CAILGGSADTQYF.

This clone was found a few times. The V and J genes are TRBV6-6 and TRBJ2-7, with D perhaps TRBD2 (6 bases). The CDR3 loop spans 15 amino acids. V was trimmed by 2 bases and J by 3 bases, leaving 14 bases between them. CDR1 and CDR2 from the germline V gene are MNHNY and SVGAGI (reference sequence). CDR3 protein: CASSYGGTDNYEQYF. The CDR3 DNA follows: TGTGCCAGCAGTTACGGGGGGACGGACAACTACGAGCAGTACTTC.

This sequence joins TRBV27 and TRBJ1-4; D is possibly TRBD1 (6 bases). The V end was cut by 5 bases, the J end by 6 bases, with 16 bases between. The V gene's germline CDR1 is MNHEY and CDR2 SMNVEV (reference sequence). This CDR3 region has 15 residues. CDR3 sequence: CASSAKQGPYEKLFF. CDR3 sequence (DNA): TGTGCCAGCAGTGCTAAACAGGGTCCCTATGAAAAACTGTTTTTT.